The 23 T cell receptor beta chains below were found in one sample sequenced in a study of blood T cell repertoires in COVID-19. The repertoire was sequenced with immunoSEQ multiplex PCR; TCRdb's copy has only in-frame clones and lacks some. The sample includes 200,000 to 250,000 clones, 82% of them seen just once. The sequenced material came from PBMCs or T cells enriched from blood (not recorded which). Every receptor here comes from a woman aged 55-70 years who had recovered from COVID-19.

The CDR3 protein is CASSLGTAYGYTF. CDR3 DNA: TGTGCCAGCAGCCTAGGGACAGCCTATGGCTACACCTTC. The J gene is TRBJ1-2, the V gene TRBV3-1 (or the pseudogene TRBV3-2), with TRBD1 matching 7 bases. The ends lost 4 bases at V and 4 bases at J; junction bases unmatched: 3. Germline CDR1 LGHDT, CDR2 YNNKEL (reference sequence). The CDR3 is made up of 13 amino acids.

The V gene is TRBV6-1, the J gene TRBJ2-1, with 8 nucleotides matching TRBD2. The J segment lost 9 bases and the V segment lost 2 bases, leaving 6 bases of the junction unmatched. The CDR3 is made up of 14 amino acids. The germline V gene encodes CDR1 MNHNS and CDR2 SASEGT. CDR3 bases: TGTGCCAGCAGTGAACCGGGAGGGGAGGCTGAGCAGTTCTTC. Translated, it gives CASSEPGGEAEQFF.

The CDR3 loop reads CASKEDNTYNEQFF. The CDR3 DNA reads TGTGCCAGCAAAGAAGACAACACCTACAATGAGCAGTTCTTC. V and J are TRBV6-5 and TRBJ2-1; D is ambiguous. CDR3 length: 14 amino acids. Germline V gives CDR1 MNHEY, CDR2 SVGAGI. V was cut by 7 bases and J by 2 bases, with 12 bases left in between.

V is TRBV6-1 and J is TRBJ2-1; 7 nucleotides agree with TRBD2. The CDR3 totals 15 residues. The junction had 8 bases not matched to a gene; V was cut back by 1 base and J by 8 bases. Germline V gene lookup returns CDR1 MNHNS and CDR2 SASEGT. CDR3 coding DNA: TGTGCCAGCAGTGAAGAAGGGGCCAGCGGGGATGAGCAGTTCTTC. It is translated as CASSEEGASGDEQFF.

This clone was recorded a few times. V gene TRBV11-2 combines with J gene TRBJ2-5, with 10 bases fitting TRBD2. The germline V gene encodes CDR1 SGHAT and CDR2 FQNNGV. The CDR3 totals 16 residues. J was trimmed by 3 bases and V by 5 bases; bases with no gene match: 9. As DNA, the CDR3 is TGTGCCAGCAGCCCCAAGCGGGGGGGTTATGAAGAGACCCAGTACTTC. It yields the protein CASSPKRGGYEETQYF.

The chain has TRBV5-6 and TRBJ1-2; 7 bases are a match to TRBD1. Germline CDR1 is SGHDT and CDR2 is YYEEEE. The trim removed 4 bases at V and 2 bases at J, leaving 11 bases unmatched. The CDR3 has 16 residues. CDR3 in DNA: TGTGCCAGCAGCCCCGGGGACAGATGGGTCAACTATGGCTACACCTTC. This sequence encodes CASSPGDRWVNYGYTF.

J is TRBJ1-5 and V is TRBV18; D is unresolved. The CDR3 sequence is 15 residues long. V shed 3 bases and J shed 0 bases, with 9 bases lying between them. Germline CDR1 KGHSH, CDR2 LQKENI. Written as DNA, the CDR3 is TGTGCCAGCTCACCGAGCATGTATAGCAATCAGCCCCAGCATTTT. Translated, it gives CASSPSMYSNQPQHF.

This chain uses TRBV7-9 with TRBJ2-4; 7 nucleotides line up with TRBD1. The germline CDR1 and CDR2 sequences are SEHNR and FQNEAQ (reference sequence). The length of the CDR3 is 16 residues. Unmatched junction bases numbered 6, after V lost 4 bases and J lost 0 bases. DNA of the CDR3: TGTGCCAGCAGCTACGGGACAGCCTTAGCCAAAAACATTCAGTACTTC. It is translated as CASSYGTALAKNIQYF.

With regard to this clone: Other DNA sequences in the same sample also yield this CDR3. The chain recombines TRBV18 with TRBJ1-2; TRBD1 might be the D (6 bases). V shed 3 bases and J shed 4 bases, with 9 bases lying between them. The CDR3 is made up of 13 amino acids. CDR1 is KGHSH and CDR2 is LQKENI in the germline V gene. CDR3 in DNA: TGTGCCAGCTCACCGGACAGAGTCTATGGCTACACCTTC. Encoded protein: CASSPDRVYGYTF.

This chain links TRBV2 with TRBJ2-2; D not resolved. Germline-derived CDR1 and CDR2 are SNHLY and FYNNEI. V gave up 6 bases and J gave up 4 bases, with 3 bases separating them. CDR3 length: 11 residues. This CDR3 is CASSLTGELFF. The CDR3 nucleotides are TGTGCCAGCAGCCTCACCGGGGAGCTGTTTTTT. The full variable domain, with the rest looked up from reference TRBV2 and TRBJ2-2, is EPEVTQTPSHQVTQMGQEVILRCVPISNHLYFYWYRQILGQKVEFLVSFYNNEISEKSEIFDDQFSVERPDGSNFTLKIRSTKLEDSAMYFCASSLTGELFFGEGSRLTVL.

V and J are TRBV20-1 and TRBJ2-7, with 7 bases fitting TRBD1. CDR3 length equals 12 residues. The V segment lost 3 bases and the J segment 7 bases; nucleotides outside the gene matches: 6. Germline V gives CDR1 DFQATT, CDR2 SNEGSKA (reference sequence). The CDR3 DNA reads as TGCAGTGCTAGTCTCCCAGGGGGAGAGCAGTACTTC. It specifies CSASLPGGEQYF.

The rearrangement uses TRBV11-3 and TRBJ2-1; 10 nucleotides match TRBD2. The J segment lost 5 bases and the V segment lost 5 bases, leaving 6 bases of the junction unmatched. The CDR3 loop spans 15 amino acids. Germline CDR1 SGHNT, CDR2 YENEEA. This CDR3 reads CASSPHSGGHNEQFF. CDR3 DNA: TGTGCCAGCAGCCCCCATAGCGGGGGGCACAATGAGCAGTTCTTC.

V is TRBV28 and J is TRBJ1-2; 8 bases match TRBD1. V trimming: 4 bases; J trimming: 3 bases; junction bases outside the gene matches: 7. The germline CDR1 and CDR2 sequences are MDHEN and SYDVKM. This CDR3 spans 15 amino acids. CDR3 sequence reads: CASSSPGGQDYGYTF. CDR3 coding DNA: TGTGCCAGCAGTTCCCCAGGGGGCCAGGACTATGGCTACACCTTC.

The chain has TRBV2 and TRBJ1-5; 9 nucleotides agree with TRBD1. V shed 7 bases and J 2 bases; nucleotides not matched to a gene: 6. This CDR3 spans 15 amino acids. Germline V gene sequence: CDR1 SNHLY, CDR2 FYNNEI. CDR3 DNA sequence: TGTGCCAGCACTAGGACAGGGGAAGGCAATCAGCCCCAGCATTTT. Protein sequence: CASTRTGEGNQPQHF.

The chain is built from TRBV5-1 and TRBJ2-3, with 9 nucleotides matching TRBD1. Germline V CDR1 and CDR2: SGHRS, YFSETQ. Losses at the gene ends were 0 bases for V and 6 bases for J; bases not matched to a gene: 14. The CDR3 extends over 18 amino acids. The CDR3 DNA is TGCGCCAGCAGCTTGGCCCAGAGCCGGGACAGGGTTCCGGATACGCAGTATTTT. Translating it yields CASSLAQSRDRVPDTQYF.

This CDR3 reads CASSSDRTNQPQHF. CDR3 nucleotide sequence: TGTGCCAGCAGCTCGGACAGAACCAATCAGCCCCAGCATTTT. The chain has TRBV11-1 and TRBJ1-5; possible D gene TRBD1, 6 bases. The germline gives CDR1 SGHAT, CDR2 FQDESV (reference sequence). The CDR3 spans 14 residues. Trimming took 4 bases from V and 3 from J, leaving 10 bases between them.

The rearrangement uses TRBV27 and TRBJ2-3, with D maybe TRBD2 (6 bases). CDR3 length equals 15 residues. CDR1 MNHEY and CDR2 SMNVEV come from the germline V gene (reference sequence). Trimming took off 7 bases at V and 0 bases at J, with 14 bases between the two ends. The CDR3 DNA is TGTGCCAGCAACTCTCGGCGGGAAAGCACAGATACGCAGTATTTT. Amino acids: CASNSRRESTDTQYF.

J is TRBJ1-1 and V is TRBV2; D is unresolved. The CDR3 loop spans 11 amino acids. Trimming stripped 7 bases from V and 7 bases from J, with 10 bases between. Germline CDR1 is SNHLY and CDR2 is FYNNEI. The CDR3 spells CASNSGIEAFF. CDR3 bases: TGTGCCAGCAACAGCGGAATTGAAGCTTTCTTT.

J is TRBJ1-1 and V is TRBV6-5; D might be TRBD1 (6 bases). V lost 3 bases and J lost 3, with 8 bases in between. Germline values: CDR1 MNHEY, CDR2 SVGAGI. There are 13 residues in the CDR3. CDR3 sequence: CASSYYRDTEAFF. DNA of the CDR3: TGTGCCAGCAGTTATTACAGGGACACTGAAGCTTTCTTT.

This clone occurred a few times. This chain links TRBV6-5 with TRBJ1-4; weak D call: TRBD1 (6 bases). The CDR3 has 15 residues. The V and J ends lost 4 bases and 8 bases respectively, with 17 bases between them. Germline V lookup: CDR1 MNHEY, CDR2 SVGAGI. The CDR3 region is CASSSGWDTKEKLFF. In nucleotides, the CDR3 is TGTGCCAGCAGTTCCGGGTGGGACACAAAGGAAAAACTGTTTTTT.

This chain connects TRBV7-8 to TRBJ2-1, with D perhaps matching TRBD2 (7 bases). Trimming cost V 1 base and J 1 base, with 11 bases left between them. Germline V gene data show CDR1 as SGHVS and CDR2 as FQNEAQ. This CDR3 comprises 16 residues. This chain's CDR3 is CASSLEGEGSYNEQFF. The CDR3 DNA sequence: TGTGCCAGCAGCTTAGAGGGGGAGGGGTCCTACAATGAGCAGTTCTTC.

Of note for this clone: The same CDR3 is also encoded by other DNA sequences in this sample. This rearrangement joins TRBV19 to TRBJ1-5, with TRBD1 matching 8 bases. Losses at the gene ends were 2 bases for V and 1 base for J; bases not matched to a gene: 1. The CDR3 is 15 residues long. The germline V gene encodes CDR1 LNHDA and CDR2 SQIVND (reference sequence). The CDR3, as DNA: TGTGCCAGTAGTATACAGGGGGCGAGCAATCAGCCCCAGCATTTT. As protein: CASSIQGASNQPQHF.

This clone came up once. The chain has TRBV7-2 and TRBJ1-5, with D uncertain. This CDR3 comprises 12 residues. Germline CDR1 reads SGHTA; CDR2 reads FQGNSA. Trimming removed 2 bases at V and 9 bases at J, with 8 bases between. In DNA form, the CDR3 reads TGTGCCAGCAGCTTATATCCGGGGCCCCAGCATTTT. Translated: CASSLYPGPQHF.